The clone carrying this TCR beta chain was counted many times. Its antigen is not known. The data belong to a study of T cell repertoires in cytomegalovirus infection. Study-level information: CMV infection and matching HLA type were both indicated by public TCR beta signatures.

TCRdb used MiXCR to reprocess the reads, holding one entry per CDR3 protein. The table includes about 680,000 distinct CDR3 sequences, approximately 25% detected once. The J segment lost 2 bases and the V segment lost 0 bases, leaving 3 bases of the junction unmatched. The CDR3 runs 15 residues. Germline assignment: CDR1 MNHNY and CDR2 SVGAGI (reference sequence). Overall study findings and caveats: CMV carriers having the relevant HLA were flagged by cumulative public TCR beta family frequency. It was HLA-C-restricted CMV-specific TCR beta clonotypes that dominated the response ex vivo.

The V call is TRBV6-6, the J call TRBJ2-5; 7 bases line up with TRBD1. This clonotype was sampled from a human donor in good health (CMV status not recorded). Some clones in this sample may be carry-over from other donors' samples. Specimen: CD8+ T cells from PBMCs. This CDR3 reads CASSYSTGRQETQYF. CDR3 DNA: TGTGCCAGCAGTTACTCGACAGGGCGTCAAGAGACCCAGTACTTC.